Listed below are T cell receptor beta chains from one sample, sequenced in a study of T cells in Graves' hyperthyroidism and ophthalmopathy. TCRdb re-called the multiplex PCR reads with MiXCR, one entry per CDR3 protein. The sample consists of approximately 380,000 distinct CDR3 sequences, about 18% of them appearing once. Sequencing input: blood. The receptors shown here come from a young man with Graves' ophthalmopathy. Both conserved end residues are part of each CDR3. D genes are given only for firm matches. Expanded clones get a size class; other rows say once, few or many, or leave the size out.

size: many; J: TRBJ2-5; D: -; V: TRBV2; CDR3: CATIPGRGQETQYF; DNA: TGTGCCACCATCCCGGGGCGGGGCCAAGAGACCCAGTACTTC
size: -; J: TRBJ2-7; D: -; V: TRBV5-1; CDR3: CASSLGPAGPTYEQYF; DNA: TGCGCCAGCAGCTTGGGCCCGGCAGGGCCCACCTACGAGCAGTACTTC
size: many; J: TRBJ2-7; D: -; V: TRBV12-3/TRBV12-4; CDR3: CASSSDAGYEQYF; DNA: TGTGCCAGCAGTTCGGACGCCGGCTACGAGCAGTACTTC
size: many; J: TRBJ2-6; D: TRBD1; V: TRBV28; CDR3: CASSSRTGGVGANVLTF; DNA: TGTGCCAGCAGTTCGAGGACAGGGGGGGTAGGGGCCAACGTCCTGACTTTC
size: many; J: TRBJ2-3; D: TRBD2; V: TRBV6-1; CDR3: CASSRDYTDTQYF; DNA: TGTGCCAGCAGTCGGGACTACACAGATACGCAGTATTTT
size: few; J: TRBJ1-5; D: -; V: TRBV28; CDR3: CASSFFDEGRGQPQHF; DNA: TGTGCCAGCAGTTTCTTCGACGAGGGGCGGGGGCAGCCCCAGCATTTT
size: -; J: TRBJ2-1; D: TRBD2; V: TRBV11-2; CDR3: CASSLGLAGVSEQFF; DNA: TGTGCCAGCAGCTTAGGACTAGCGGGAGTGAGTGAGCAGTTCTTC
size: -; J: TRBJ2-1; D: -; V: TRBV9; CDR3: CASSLQGGPYNEQFF; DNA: TGTGCCAGCAGCTTACAGGGAGGACCCTACAATGAGCAGTTCTTC
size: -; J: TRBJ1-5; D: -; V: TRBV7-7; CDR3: CASSSYGGDQPQHF; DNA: TGTGCCAGCAGCTCCTATGGCGGGGACCAGCCCCAGCATTTT
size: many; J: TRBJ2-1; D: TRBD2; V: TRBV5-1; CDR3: CASSAQTSGGVLGQFF; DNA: TGCGCCAGCAGCGCCCAGACTAGCGGGGGGGTCCTAGGGCAGTTCTTC
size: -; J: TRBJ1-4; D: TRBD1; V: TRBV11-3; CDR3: CASSWLQGKEDEKLFF; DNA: TGTGCCAGCAGCTGGTTACAGGGGAAGGAGGATGAAAAACTGTTTTTT
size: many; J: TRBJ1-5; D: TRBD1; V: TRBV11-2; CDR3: CASSKDRASNQPQHF; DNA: TGTGCCAGCAGCAAGGACAGGGCTAGCAATCAGCCCCAGCATTTT
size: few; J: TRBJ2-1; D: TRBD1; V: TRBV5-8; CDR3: CASSSIATGWYGNEQFF; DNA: TGTGCCAGCAGCTCGATCGCGACAGGGTGGTACGGCAATGAGCAGTTCTTC
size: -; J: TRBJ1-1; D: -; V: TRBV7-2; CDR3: CASSLVATGREAFF; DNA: TGTGCCAGCAGCTTAGTGGCGACAGGCCGGGAAGCTTTCTTT
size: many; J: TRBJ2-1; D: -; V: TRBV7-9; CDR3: CASSLGAQEQFF; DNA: TGTGCCAGCAGCTTAGGTGCCCAAGAGCAGTTCTTC
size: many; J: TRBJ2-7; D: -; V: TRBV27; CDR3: CASSAAGRGTYEQYF; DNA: TGTGCCAGCAGTGCCGCGGGACGGGGGACCTACGAGCAGTACTTC
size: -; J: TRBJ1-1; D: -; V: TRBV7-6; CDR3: CASSLVPQGNTEAFF; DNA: TGTGCCAGCAGCTTAGTCCCACAGGGTAATACTGAAGCTTTCTTT
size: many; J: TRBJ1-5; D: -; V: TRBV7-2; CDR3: CASSPGAYSNQPQHF; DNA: TGTGCCAGCAGCCCAGGGGCGTATAGCAATCAGCCCCAGCATTTT
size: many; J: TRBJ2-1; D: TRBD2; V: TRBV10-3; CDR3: CAIRTSGGSSYNEQFF; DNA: TGTGCCATCCGGACTAGCGGGGGCAGCTCCTACAATGAGCAGTTCTTC
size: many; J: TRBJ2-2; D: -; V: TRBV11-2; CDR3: CASSLDLGSNTGELFF; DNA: TGTGCCAGCAGCTTAGATCTTGGTAGTAACACCGGGGAGCTGTTTTTT
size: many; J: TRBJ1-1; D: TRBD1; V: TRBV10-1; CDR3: CASSSGQGSEAFF; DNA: TGCGCCAGCAGTTCGGGACAGGGCTCTGAAGCTTTCTTT
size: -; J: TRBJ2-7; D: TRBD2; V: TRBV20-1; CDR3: CSARDSGGPTYEQYF; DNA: TGCAGTGCTAGAGATAGCGGGGGACCTACCTACGAGCAGTACTTC
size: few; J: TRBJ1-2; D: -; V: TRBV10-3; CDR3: CAISERSGGVLNYGYTF; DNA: TGTGCCATCAGTGAGAGGTCTGGAGGGGTCCTTAACTATGGCTACACCTTC
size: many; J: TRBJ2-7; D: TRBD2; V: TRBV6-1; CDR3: CASSMGLAVSYEQYF; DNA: TGTGCCAGCTCAATGGGGCTAGCGGTCTCCTACGAGCAGTACTTC
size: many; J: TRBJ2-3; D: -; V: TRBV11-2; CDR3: CASRGGNGADTQYF; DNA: TGTGCCAGCAGGGGCGGGAACGGCGCAGATACGCAGTATTTT
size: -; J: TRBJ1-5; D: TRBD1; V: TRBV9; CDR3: CASSRRPGGNQPQHF; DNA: TGTGCCAGCAGCCGACGCCCAGGGGGGAATCAGCCCCAGCATTTT
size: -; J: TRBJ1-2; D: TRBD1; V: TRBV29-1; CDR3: CSVEDSTGVDGYTF; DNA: TGCAGCGTTGAAGATTCGACAGGGGTTGATGGCTACACCTTC
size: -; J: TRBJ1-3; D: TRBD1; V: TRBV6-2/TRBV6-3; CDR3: CASSHRGPGNTIYF; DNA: TGTGCCAGCAGTCACAGGGGGCCGGGAAACACCATATATTTT
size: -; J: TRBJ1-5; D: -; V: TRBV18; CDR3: CASSNSQAGGSNQPQHF; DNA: TGTGCCAGCTCAAATAGTCAGGCCGGGGGAAGCAATCAGCCCCAGCATTTT
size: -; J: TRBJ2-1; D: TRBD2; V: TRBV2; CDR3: CASSSAGKYNEQFF; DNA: TGTGCCAGCAGCTCAGCGGGGAAATACAATGAGCAGTTCTTC
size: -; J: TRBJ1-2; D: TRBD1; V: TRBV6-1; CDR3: CASSERGPTNYGYTF; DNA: TGTGCCAGCAGCGAAAGGGGGCCTACTAACTATGGCTACACCTTC
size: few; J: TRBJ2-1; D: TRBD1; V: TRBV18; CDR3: CASSGGQGLNEQFF; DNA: TGTGCCAGCTCGGGCGGACAGGGGTTGAATGAGCAGTTCTTC
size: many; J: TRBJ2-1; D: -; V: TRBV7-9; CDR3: CASSQQDNEQFF; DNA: TGTGCCAGCAGCCAACAGGACAATGAGCAGTTCTTC
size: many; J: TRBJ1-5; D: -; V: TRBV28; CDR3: CASSSSAGVVNQPQHF; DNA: TGTGCCAGCAGTTCGTCAGCAGGGGTAGTAAATCAGCCCCAGCATTTT
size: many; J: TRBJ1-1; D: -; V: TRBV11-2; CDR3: CASSLVLRDSTEAFF; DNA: TGTGCCAGCAGCTTAGTGTTAAGGGATAGCACTGAAGCTTTCTTT
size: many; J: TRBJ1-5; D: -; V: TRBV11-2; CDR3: CASSLSGYPQPQHF; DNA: TGTGCCAGCAGCCTTTCCGGATATCCTCAGCCCCAGCATTTT
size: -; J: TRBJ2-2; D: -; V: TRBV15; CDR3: CATNPRVGDNTRELFF; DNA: TGTGCCACCAACCCGCGTGTGGGGGATAACACCAGGGAGCTGTTTTTT
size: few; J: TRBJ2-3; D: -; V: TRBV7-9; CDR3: CASSLARGPEFSDTQYF; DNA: TGTGCCAGCAGCTTAGCCCGTGGGCCCGAATTTTCAGATACGCAGTATTTT
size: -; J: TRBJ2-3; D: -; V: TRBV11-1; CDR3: CASSLTGTDHIDTQYF; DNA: TGTGCCAGCAGCTTAACCGGGACGGACCACATAGATACGCAGTATTTT
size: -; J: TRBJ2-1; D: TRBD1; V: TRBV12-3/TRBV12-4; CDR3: CASSPDRDYNEQFF; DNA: TGTGCCAGCAGCCCGGACAGGGACTACAATGAGCAGTTCTTC
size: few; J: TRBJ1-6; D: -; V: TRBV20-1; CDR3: CSAVVGNDSPLHF; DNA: TGCAGTGCAGTAGTAGGGAATGATTCACCCCTCCACTTT
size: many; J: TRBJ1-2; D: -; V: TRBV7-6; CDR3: CASSEYNYGYTF; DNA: TGTGCCAGCAGCGAGTACAACTATGGCTACACCTTC
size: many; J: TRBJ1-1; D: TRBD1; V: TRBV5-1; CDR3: CASRGGQGDTEAFF; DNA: TGCGCCAGCAGAGGGGGACAGGGGGACACTGAAGCTTTCTTT
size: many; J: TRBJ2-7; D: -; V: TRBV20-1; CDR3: CSARDRWRGPSYEQYF; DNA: TGCAGTGCTAGAGATCGTTGGCGGGGGCCCTCCTACGAGCAGTACTTC
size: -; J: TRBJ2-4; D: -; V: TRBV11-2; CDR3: CASSQDFGGLALLAKNIQYF; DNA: TGTGCCAGCAGCCAAGATTTCGGGGGGCTAGCGTTACTAGCCAAAAACATTCAGTACTTC
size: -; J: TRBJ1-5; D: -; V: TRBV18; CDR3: CASSPEVASGNQPQHF; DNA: TGTGCCAGCTCACCGGAGGTAGCCAGTGGCAATCAGCCCCAGCATTTT
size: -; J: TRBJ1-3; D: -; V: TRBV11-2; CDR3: CASSLSWGSGNTIYF; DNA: TGTGCCAGCAGCCTCTCCTGGGGCTCTGGAAACACCATATATTTT